The entry below gives a single TCR beta chain sequence along with its context. Its antigen is not known. The treatment is: around 19 received Ad26.COV2.S at low or high dose, single or two shots; five or six received placebo; per-sample allocation not given. Sampling took place 63 days after the first vaccine or placebo injection. TCRdb's copy holds only in-frame clones and misses some; the assay was immunoSEQ multiplex PCR. The data hold 350,000 to 500,000 clones, with less than 95% observed a single time. The data were taken from a study of Ad26.COV2.S vaccination and SARS-CoV-2 variants. Study as a whole: The COV1001 Ad26.COV2.S trial arm included the donor.

The study, taken as a whole, reports: Vaccine and placebo groups showed comparable non-spike TCR breadth. Breadth, reportedly substantial, characterized the spike-specific CD8+ and CD4+ T cell responses after vaccination. Vaccine recipients had higher spike-specific TCR breadth than placebo recipients.

V lost 5 bases, J lost 0 bases, and 11 bases lay in between. The CDR3 loop spans 15 amino acids. Germline V gene sequence: CDR1 SGHDT, CDR2 YYEEEE. The sequence derives from a person aged 18-65 years who received the Ad26.COV2.S COVID-19 vaccine or a placebo. The input for sequencing was peripheral blood, taken in a trial of Ad26.COV2.S vaccine versus placebo. The chain couples TRBV5-6 to TRBJ1-4; D may be TRBD1 (5 bases). CDR3 coding DNA: TGTGCCAGCAGGGGGCAGGATGCAACTAATGAAAAACTGTTTTTT. Its protein is CASRGQDATNEKLFF.